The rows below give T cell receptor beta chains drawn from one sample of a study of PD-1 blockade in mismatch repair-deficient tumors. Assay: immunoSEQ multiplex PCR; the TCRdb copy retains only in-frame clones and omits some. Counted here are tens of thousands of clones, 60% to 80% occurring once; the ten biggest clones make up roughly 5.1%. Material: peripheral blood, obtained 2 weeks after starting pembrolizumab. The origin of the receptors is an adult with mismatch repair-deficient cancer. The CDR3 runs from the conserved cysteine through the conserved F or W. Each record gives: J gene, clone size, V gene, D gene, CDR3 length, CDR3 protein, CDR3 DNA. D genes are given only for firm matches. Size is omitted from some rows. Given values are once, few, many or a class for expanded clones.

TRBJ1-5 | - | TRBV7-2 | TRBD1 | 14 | CASSLTGGGQPQHF | TGTGCCAGCAGCTTGACAGGGGGGGGACAGCCCCAGCATTTT
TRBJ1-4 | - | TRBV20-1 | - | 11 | CSAPVNEKLFF | TGCAGTGCTCCGGTTAATGAAAAACTGTTTTTT
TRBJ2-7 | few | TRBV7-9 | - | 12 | CASSLGLAEQYF | TGTGCCAGCAGCTTAGGCCTGGCCGAGCAGTACTTC
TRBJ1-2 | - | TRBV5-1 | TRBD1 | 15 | CASRRGQGLNYGYTF | TGCGCCAGCAGACGGGGACAGGGCTTAAACTATGGCTACACCTTC
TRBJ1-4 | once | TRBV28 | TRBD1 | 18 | CASTLDRGFGATNEKLFF | TGTGCCAGCACCCTAGACAGGGGCTTTGGGGCAACTAATGAAAAACTGTTTTTT
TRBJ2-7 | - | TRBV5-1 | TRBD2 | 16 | CASSLAGGLASYEQYF | TGCGCCAGCAGCTTGGCCGGGGGACTAGCGTCCTACGAGCAGTACTTC
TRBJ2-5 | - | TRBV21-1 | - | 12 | CASRNGQETQYF | TGTGCCAGCAGGAACGGTCAAGAGACCCAGTACTTC
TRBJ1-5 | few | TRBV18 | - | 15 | CASSPGTDKNQPQHF | TGTGCCAGCTCACCTGGGACGGATAAGAATCAGCCCCAGCATTTT
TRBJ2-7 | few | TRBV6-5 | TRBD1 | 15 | CASSPPGQGLYEQYF | TGTGCCAGCAGCCCCCCGGGACAGGGGCTTTACGAGCAGTACTTC
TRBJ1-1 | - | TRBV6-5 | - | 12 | CASSYSGTQAFF | TGTGCCAGCAGTTACTCTGGGACACAAGCTTTCTTT
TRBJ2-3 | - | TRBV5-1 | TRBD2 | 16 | CASSLTSGRTTDTQYF | TGCGCCAGCAGCCTTACTAGCGGGAGGACGACAGATACGCAGTATTTT
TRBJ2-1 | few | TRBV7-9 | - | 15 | CASSLAGEAKNEQFF | TGTGCCAGCAGCTTAGCGGGAGAGGCCAAGAATGAGCAGTTCTTC
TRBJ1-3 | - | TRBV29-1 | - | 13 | CSVVRDSGNTIYF | TGCAGCGTTGTCAGGGACTCTGGAAACACCATATATTTT
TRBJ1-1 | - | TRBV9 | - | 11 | CASSPSTEAFF | TGTGCCAGCAGCCCGTCCACTGAAGCTTTCTTT
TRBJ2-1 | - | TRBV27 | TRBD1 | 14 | CASRPGQAYNEQFF | TGTGCCAGCAGGCCAGGACAGGCCTACAATGAGCAGTTCTTC
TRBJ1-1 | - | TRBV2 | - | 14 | CASSEPNRDTEAFF | TGTGCCAGCAGTGAACCCAACAGGGACACTGAAGCTTTCTTT
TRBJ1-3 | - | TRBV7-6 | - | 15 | CASSLALRAGNTIYF | TGTGCCAGCAGCTTAGCCCTCAGGGCTGGAAACACCATATATTTT
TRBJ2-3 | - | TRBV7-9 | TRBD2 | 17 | CASSPTALGTNTDTQYF | TGTGCCAGCAGCCCTACCGCACTCGGGACTAACACAGATACGCAGTATTTT
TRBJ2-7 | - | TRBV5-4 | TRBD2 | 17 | CASSQGLAGGRGYEQYF | TGTGCCAGCAGCCAAGGACTAGCGGGAGGGCGGGGGTACGAGCAGTACTTC
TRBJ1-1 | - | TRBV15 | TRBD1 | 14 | CATSSEQTGSEAFF | TGTGCCACCAGCAGTGAACAGACAGGGTCTGAAGCTTTCTTT
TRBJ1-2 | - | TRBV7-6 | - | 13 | CASSSREGGGYTF | TGTGCCAGCAGCTCCCGGGAGGGAGGCGGCTACACCTTC
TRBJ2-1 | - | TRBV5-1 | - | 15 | CASSFGGGSYNEQFF | TGCGCCAGCAGCTTTGGGGGTGGATCCTACAATGAGCAGTTCTTC
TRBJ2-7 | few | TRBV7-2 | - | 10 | CASSLREQYF | TGTGCCAGCAGCCTCAGGGAGCAGTACTTC
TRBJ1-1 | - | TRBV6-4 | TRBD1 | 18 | CASSDSKGQGFQNTEAFF | TGTGCCAGCAGTGACTCGAAGGGACAGGGATTCCAGAACACTGAAGCTTTCTTT
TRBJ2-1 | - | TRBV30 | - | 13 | CAWGSGYYNEQFF | TGTGCCTGGGGTAGCGGTTATTACAATGAGCAGTTCTTC
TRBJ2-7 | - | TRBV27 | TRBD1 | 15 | CASRDYTGGRDEQYF | TGTGCCAGCAGAGACTATACAGGGGGCCGCGACGAGCAGTACTTC
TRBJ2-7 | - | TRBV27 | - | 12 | CASSLSGRGLYF | TGTGCCAGCAGTTTATCGGGCAGGGGCTTGTACTTC
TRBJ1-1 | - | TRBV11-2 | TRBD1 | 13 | CASSFNRGTEAFF | TGTGCCAGCAGCTTTAACAGGGGCACTGAAGCTTTCTTT
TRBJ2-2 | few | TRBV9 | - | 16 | CASSVSRFANTGELFF | TGTGCCAGCAGCGTCTCACGGTTTGCGAACACCGGGGAGCTGTTTTTT
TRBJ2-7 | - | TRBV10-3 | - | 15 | CAISERLERSYEQYF | TGTGCCATCAGTGAAAGATTGGAAAGGTCCTACGAGCAGTACTTC
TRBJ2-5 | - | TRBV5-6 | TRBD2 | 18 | CASSFGGAGGLIGETQYF | TGTGCCAGCAGCTTCGGGGGAGCGGGAGGGCTCATAGGCGAGACCCAGTACTTC
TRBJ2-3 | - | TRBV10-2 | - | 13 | CASGGSARDTQYF | TGCGCCAGCGGGGGTAGCGCCCGAGATACGCAGTATTTT
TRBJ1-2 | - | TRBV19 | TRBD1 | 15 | CASSNPQTGGGGYTF | TGTGCCAGTAGTAACCCCCAGACAGGGGGCGGCGGCTACACCTTC
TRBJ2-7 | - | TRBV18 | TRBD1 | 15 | CASSRPGTGFGEQYF | TGTGCCAGCTCACGGCCCGGGACAGGGTTTGGTGAGCAGTACTTC
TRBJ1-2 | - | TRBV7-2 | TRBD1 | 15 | CASSSPGQGLYGYTF | TGTGCCAGCAGCTCGCCGGGACAGGGCCTTTATGGCTACACCTTC
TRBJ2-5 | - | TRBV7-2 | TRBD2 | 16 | CASSEGLAGAKETQYF | TGTGCCAGCAGCGAGGGACTAGCGGGAGCAAAAGAGACCCAGTACTTC